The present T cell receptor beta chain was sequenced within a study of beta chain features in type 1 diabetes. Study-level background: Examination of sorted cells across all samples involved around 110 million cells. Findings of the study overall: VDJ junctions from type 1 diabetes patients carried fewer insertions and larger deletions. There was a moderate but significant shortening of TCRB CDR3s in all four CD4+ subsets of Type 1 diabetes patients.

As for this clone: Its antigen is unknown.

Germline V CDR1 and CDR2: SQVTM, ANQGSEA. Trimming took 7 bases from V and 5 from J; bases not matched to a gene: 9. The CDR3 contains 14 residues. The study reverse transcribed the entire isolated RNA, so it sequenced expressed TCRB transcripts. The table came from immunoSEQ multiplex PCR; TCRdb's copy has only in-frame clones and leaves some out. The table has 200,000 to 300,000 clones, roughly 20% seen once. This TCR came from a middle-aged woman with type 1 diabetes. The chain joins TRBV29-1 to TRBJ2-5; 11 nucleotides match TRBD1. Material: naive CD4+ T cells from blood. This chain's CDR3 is CSDRTGGAVETQYF. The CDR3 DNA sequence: TGCAGCGACCGGACAGGGGGCGCGGTGGAGACCCAGTACTTC.